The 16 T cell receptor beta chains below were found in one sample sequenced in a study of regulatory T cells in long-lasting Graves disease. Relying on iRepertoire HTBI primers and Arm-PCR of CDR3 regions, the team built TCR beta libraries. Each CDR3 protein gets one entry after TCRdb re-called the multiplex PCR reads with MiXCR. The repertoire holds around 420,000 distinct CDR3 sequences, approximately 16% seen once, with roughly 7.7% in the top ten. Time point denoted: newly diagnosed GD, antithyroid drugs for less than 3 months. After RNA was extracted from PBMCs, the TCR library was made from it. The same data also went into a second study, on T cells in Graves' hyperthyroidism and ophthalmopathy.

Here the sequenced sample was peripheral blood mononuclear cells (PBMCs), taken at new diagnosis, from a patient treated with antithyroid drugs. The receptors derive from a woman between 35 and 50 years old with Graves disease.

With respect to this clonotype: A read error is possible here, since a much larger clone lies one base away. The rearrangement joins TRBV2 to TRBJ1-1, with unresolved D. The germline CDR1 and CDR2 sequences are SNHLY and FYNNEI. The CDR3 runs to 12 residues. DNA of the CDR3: TGTACCAGTATGAAGGAGAACACTGAAGCTTTCTTT. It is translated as CTSMKENTEAFF.

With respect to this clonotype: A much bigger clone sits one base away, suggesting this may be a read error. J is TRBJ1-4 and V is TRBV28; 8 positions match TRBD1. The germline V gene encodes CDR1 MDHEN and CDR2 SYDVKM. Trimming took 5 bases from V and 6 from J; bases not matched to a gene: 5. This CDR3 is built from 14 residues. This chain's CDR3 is CASSKDRVDEKLFF. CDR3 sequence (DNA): TGTGCCAGCAGTAAGGACAGGGTTGATGAAAAACTGTTTTTT.

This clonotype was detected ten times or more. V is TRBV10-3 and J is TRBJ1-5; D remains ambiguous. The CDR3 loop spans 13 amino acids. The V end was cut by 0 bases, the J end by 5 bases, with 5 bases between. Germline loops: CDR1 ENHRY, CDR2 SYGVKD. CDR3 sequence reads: CAISESIYQPQHF. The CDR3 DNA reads TGTGCCATCAGTGAGTCGATTTATCAGCCCCAGCATTTT.

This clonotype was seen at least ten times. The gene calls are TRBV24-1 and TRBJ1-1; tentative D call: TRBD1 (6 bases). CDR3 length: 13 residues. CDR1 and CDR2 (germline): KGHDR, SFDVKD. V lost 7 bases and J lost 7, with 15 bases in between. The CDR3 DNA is TGTGCCACCAGAGGGACACAAGCAAATGAAGCTTTCTTT. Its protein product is CATRGTQANEAFF.

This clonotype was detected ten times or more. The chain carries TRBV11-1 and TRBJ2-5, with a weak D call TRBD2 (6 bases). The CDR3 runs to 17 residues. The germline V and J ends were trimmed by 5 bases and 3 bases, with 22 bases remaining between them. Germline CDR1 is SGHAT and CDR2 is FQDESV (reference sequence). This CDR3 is CASSPRVGGEGEETQYF. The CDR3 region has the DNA TGTGCCAGCAGCCCTCGCGTGGGAGGAGAAGGAGAAGAGACCCAGTACTTC.

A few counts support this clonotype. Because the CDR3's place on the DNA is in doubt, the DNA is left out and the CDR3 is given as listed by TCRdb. This CDR3 is CASSSSRDLSSGEIRAFF. The V gene is TRBV6-5, the J gene TRBJ1-1; the table names TRBD1, a call not compared with the DNA. In germline, CDR1 is MNHEY, CDR2 SVGAGI. From its first to its last residue, the CDR3 has 18 amino acids.

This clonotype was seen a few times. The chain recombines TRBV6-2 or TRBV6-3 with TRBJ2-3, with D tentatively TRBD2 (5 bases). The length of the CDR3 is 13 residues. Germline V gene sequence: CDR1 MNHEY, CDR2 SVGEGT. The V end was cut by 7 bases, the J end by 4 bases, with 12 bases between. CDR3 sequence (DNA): TGTGCCAGCACCTCTGGAGGCTCAGATACGCAGTATTTT. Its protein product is CASTSGGSDTQYF.

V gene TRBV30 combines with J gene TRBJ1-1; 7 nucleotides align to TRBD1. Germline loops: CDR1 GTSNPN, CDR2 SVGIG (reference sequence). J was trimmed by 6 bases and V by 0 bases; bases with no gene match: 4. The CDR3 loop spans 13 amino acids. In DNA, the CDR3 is TGTGCCTGGAGTGTGGCCAGGGGGTCTGAAGCTTTCTTT. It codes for CAWSVARGSEAFF.

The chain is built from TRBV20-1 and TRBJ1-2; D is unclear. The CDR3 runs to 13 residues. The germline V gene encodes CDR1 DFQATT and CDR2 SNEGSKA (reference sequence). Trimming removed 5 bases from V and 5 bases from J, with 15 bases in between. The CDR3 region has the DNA TGCAGTGCTCCCACAGTAAATAATTATGGCTACACCTTC. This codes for CSAPTVNNYGYTF.

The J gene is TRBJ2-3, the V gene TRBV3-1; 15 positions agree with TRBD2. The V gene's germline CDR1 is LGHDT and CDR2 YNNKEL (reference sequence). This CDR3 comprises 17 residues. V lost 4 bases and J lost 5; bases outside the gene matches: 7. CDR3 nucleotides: TGTGCCAGCAGCCCCCGGACTAGCGGGAGGGAGCAAGATACGCAGTATTTT. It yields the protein CASSPRTSGREQDTQYF.

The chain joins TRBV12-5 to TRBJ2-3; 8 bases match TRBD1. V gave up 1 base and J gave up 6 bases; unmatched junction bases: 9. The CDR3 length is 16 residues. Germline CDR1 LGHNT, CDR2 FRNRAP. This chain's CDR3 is CASGLDTGGRKDTQYF. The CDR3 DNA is TGTGCTAGTGGTTTGGACACAGGGGGGAGGAAGGATACGCAGTATTTT.

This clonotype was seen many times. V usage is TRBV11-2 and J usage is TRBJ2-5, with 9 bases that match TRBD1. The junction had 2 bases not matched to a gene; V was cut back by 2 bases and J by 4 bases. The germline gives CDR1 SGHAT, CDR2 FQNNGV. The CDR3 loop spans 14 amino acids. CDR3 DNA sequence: TGTGCCAGCAGCTTAAACAGGGGGCTAGAGACCCAGTACTTC. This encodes CASSLNRGLETQYF.

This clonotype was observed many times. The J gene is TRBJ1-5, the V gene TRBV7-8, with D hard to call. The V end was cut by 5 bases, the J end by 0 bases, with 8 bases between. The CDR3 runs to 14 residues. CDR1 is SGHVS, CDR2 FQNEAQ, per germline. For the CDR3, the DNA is TGTGCCAGCAGCCCAGACCATAGCAATCAGCCCCAGCATTTT. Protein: CASSPDHSNQPQHF.

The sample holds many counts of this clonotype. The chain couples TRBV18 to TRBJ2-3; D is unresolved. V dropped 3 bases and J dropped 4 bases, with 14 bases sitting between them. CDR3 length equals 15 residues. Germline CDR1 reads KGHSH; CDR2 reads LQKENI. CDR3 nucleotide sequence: TGTGCCAGCTCACCTCTCCTCGGAGAAGCAGATACGCAGTATTTT. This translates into CASSPLLGEADTQYF.

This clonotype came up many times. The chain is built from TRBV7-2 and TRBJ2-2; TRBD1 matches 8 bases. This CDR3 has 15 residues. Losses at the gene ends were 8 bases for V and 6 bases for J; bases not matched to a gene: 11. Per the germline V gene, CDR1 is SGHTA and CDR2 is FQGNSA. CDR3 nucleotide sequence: TGTGCCAGCTTCTTGCCGACAGGGGTTCCCGGGGAGCTGTTTTTT. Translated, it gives CASFLPTGVPGELFF.

The CDR3 here is CASSLQINTGELFF. The CDR3 DNA reads as TGTGCCAGCAGTTTACAGATTAACACCGGGGAGCTGTTTTTT. The rearrangement links TRBV6-2 or TRBV6-3 to TRBJ2-2; D unclear. The V end lost 4 bases, the J end lost 2 bases, and 8 bases lay between the germline ends. Germline-derived CDR1 and CDR2 are MNHEY and SVGEGT. The CDR3 extends over 14 amino acids.